This T cell receptor beta chain was profiled in a study of shared clonotypes between healthy human individuals. The study drew all its donors from Caucasian adults living in Nashville, Tennessee. CD4+ cells yielded CD45RA+ naive and CD45RA-negative memory subsets. J was trimmed by 3 bases and V by 4 bases; bases with no gene match: 12. Germline lookup yields CDR1 SEHNR and CDR2 FQNEAQ (reference sequence). This CDR3 has 17 residues. The study's findings and limits: Generally, estimated richness proved larger in naive subsets than it did in memory subsets.

With respect to this clone: Its specificity is unknown.

Profiling relied on immunoSEQ multiplex PCR, and the TCRdb table lists in-frame clones only, not all of them. The sample carries more than 2 million clones, 90% to 96% recorded once. The clonotype was recovered from a young man in good health. The chain links TRBV7-9 to TRBJ2-3, with 8 bases identical to TRBD2. The sample taken for sequencing was naive CD4+ T cells sorted from blood. This sample's subset: CD45RA+ positively selected. The CDR3 DNA is TGTGCCAGCAGCTCCTCCTTAGCGGGGAGCAGAACAGATACGCAGTATTTT. Protein product: CASSSSLAGSRTDTQYF.